Following are 2 T cell receptor beta chains from one sample sequenced in a study of cytomegalovirus exposure and HLA in healthy donors. It was with 60 Vbeta and 13 Jbeta primers that the PCR ran. The table came from immunoSEQ multiplex PCR; TCRdb's copy has only in-frame clones and leaves some out. The table includes about 120,000 clones, around 75% detected once. The sample consisted of PBMCs. The receptors originated from a woman in her 40s in good health and CMV-seropositive.

The sample holds a few counts of this clone. As DNA, the CDR3 is TGTGCCAGCAGCTCTGGACGCGGGCGGGACACCATATATTTT. Translation: CASSSGRGRDTIYF. The chain recombines TRBV5-4 with TRBJ1-3, with unresolved D. Looked up from germline, CDR1 is SGHNT and CDR2 is YYREEE (reference sequence). This CDR3 contains 14 residues. V was trimmed by 3 bases and J by 8 bases, leaving 15 bases between them.

The rearrangement links TRBV7-2 to TRBJ2-1; TRBD2 matches 9 bases. This CDR3 spans 14 amino acids. Trimming took 4 bases from V and 9 from J; bases not matched to a gene: 7. Germline loops: CDR1 SGHTA, CDR2 FQGNSA. The CDR3 DNA sequence: TGTGCCAGCAGCTCATGGACTAGCGAGGGTGAGCAGTTCTTC. This sequence encodes CASSSWTSEGEQFF.